This T cell receptor beta chain was recovered during a study of blood T cell repertoires in COVID-19. In the study overall: Acute and convalescent COVID-19 samples came from the United States, Italy and Spain. Sample material is recorded as cDNA or gDNA derived from T cells, B-cell-depleted T cells, or PBMCs.

The CDR3 is 17 residues long. Trimming took 4 bases from V and 2 from J; bases not matched to a gene: 3. Germline CDR1 reads KGHDR; CDR2 reads SFDVKD. Authors' methods: Reference gene primers were amplified, and this amplification served to estimate nucleated cell counts. Assay used: immunoSEQ multiplex PCR; TCRdb lists only in-frame clones, some missing. V, J and clone size are taken as reported in that table, and D and trimming were inferred from the DNA itself. Among some 150,000 clones listed, about 85% were seen once. This chain connects TRBV24-1 to TRBJ2-3; 15 bases fit TRBD2. The receptor was isolated from a human donor in a cohort sampled during active COVID-19. Sequencing was performed on peripheral blood. CDR3 nucleotide sequence: TGTGCCACCAGTGACAGGACTAGCGGGGGGGTCACAGATACGCAGTATTTT. This codes for CATSDRTSGGVTDTQYF.